The TCR beta chain under discussion was sequenced for a study of control samples from healthy donors and cancer patients. The CDR3 runs 18 residues. The assay was immunoSEQ multiplex PCR, and TCRdb's table has in-frame clones only and misses some. The sample carries fewer than 300,000 clones, more than 65% recorded once. The sequence derives from an older woman with lung cancer. The chain recombines TRBV21-1 with TRBJ1-1. TRBV21-1 is annotated as a pseudogene. The sample comprised PBMCs. The CDR3 region is CASSKGGSYPSMNTEAFF. In DNA, the CDR3 is TGTGCCAGCAGCAAAGGAGGCAGCTACCCTTCTATGAACACTGAAGCTTTCTTT.